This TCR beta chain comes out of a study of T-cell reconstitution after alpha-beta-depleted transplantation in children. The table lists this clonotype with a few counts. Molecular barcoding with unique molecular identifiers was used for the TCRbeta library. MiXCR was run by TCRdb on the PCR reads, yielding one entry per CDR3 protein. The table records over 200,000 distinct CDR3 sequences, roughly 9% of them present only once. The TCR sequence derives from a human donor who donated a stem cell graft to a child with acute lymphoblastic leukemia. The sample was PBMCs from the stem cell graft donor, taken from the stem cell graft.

The CDR3 DNA reads as TGTGCCAGCATCATAACTAGCGGGGGGGCGGATACGCAGTATTTT. This sequence encodes CASIITSGGADTQYF. The J gene is TRBJ2-3, the V gene TRBV7-2, with 13 bases identical to TRBD2. V lost 7 bases and J lost 6; bases outside the gene matches: 7. This CDR3 region has 15 residues. Germline V gives CDR1 SGHTA, CDR2 FQGNSA.